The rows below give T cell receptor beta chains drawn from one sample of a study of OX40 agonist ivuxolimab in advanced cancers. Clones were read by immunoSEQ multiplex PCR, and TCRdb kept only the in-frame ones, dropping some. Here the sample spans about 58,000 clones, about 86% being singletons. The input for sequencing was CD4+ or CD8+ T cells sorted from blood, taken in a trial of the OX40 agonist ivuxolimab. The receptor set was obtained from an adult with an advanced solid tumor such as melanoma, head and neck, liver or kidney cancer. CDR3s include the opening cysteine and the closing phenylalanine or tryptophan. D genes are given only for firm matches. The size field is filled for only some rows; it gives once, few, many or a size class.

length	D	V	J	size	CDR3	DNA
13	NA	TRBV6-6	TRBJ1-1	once	CASSPDRGTEAFF	TGTGCCAGCAGCCCTGACCGGGGCACTGAAGCTTTCTTT
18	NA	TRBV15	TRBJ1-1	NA	CATSRGPASQRMNTEAFF	TGTGCCACCAGCAGAGGCCCAGCCTCACAGCGGATGAACACTGAAGCTTTCTTT
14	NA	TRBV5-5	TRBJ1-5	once	CASSRDGSSEPQHF	TGTGCCAGCAGCAGGGACGGCTCGTCCGAGCCCCAGCATTTT
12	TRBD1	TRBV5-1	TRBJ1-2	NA	CASSVGQGGYTF	TGCGCCAGCAGCGTTGGACAGGGAGGCTACACCTTC
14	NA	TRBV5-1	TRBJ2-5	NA	CASAVGGQKETQYF	TGCGCTAGCGCCGTCGGGGGGCAGAAAGAGACCCAGTACTTC
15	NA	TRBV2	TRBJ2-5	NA	CASSAGPLKQETQYF	TGTGCCAGCAGTGCGGGACCCCTGAAGCAAGAGACCCAGTACTTC
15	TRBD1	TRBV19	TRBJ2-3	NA	CASSLDGTARDTQYF	TGTGCCAGTAGTCTCGACGGGACAGCTAGAGATACGCAGTATTTT
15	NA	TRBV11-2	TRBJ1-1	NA	CASSSSLGTSAEAFF	TGTGCCAGCAGCTCCAGCCTGGGAACCAGCGCTGAAGCTTTCTTT
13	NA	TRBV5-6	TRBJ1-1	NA	CASSLGVYTEAFF	TGTGCCAGCAGCTTGGGGGTGTACACTGAAGCTTTCTTT
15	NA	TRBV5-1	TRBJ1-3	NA	CASSTEGGSGNTIYF	TGCGCCAGCAGCACAGAGGGGGGATCAGGGAACACCATATATTTT
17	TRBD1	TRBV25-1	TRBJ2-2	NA	CASSESGGQGLSGELFF	TGTGCCAGCAGTGAATCCGGAGGACAGGGGCTAAGCGGGGAGCTGTTTTTT
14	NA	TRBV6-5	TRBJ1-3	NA	CASSYGGGGNTIYF	TGTGCCAGCAGTTACGGGGGCGGTGGAAACACCATATATTTT
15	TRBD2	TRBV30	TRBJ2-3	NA	CAWSVGLAGKDTQYF	TGTGCCTGGAGTGTAGGGTTAGCGGGGAAGGATACGCAGTATTTT
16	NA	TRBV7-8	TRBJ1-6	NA	CASRRDLSSYNSPLHF	TGTGCCAGCAGGCGGGACTTAAGCTCCTATAATTCACCCCTCCACTTT
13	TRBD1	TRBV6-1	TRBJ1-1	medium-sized	CASSEATGEWGVF	TGTGCCAGCAGTGAAGCGACAGGGGAGTGGGGTGTCTTT
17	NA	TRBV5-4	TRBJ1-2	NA	CASSRRGVKDRLYGYTF	TGTGCCAGCAGCCGGAGGGGGGTCAAGGACAGACTCTATGGCTACACCTTC